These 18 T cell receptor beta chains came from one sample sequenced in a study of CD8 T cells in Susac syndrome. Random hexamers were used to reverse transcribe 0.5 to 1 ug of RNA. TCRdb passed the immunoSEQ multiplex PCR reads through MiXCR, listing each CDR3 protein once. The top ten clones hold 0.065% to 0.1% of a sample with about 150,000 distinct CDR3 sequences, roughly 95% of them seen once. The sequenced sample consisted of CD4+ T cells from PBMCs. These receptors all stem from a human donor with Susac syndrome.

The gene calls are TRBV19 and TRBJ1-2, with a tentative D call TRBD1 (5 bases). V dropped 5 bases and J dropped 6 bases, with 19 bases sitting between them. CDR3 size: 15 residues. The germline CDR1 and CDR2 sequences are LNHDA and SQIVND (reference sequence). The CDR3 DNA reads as TGTGCCAGTAGTCGCATCCCGGGGGGAAAGGATGGCTACACCTTC. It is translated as CASSRIPGGKDGYTF.

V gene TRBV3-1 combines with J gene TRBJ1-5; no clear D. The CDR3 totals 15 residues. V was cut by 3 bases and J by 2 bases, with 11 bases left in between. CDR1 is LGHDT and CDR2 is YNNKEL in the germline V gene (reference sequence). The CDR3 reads CASSQTFGGNQPQHF. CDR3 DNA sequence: TGTGCCAGCAGCCAGACGTTCGGCGGCAATCAGCCCCAGCATTTT. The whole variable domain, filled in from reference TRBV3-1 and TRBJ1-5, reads DTAVSQTPKYLVTQMGNDKSIKCEQNLGHDTMYWYKQDSKKFLKIMFSYNNKELIINETVPNRFSPKSPDKAHLNLHINSLELGDSAVYFCASSQTFGGNQPQHFGDGTRLSIL.

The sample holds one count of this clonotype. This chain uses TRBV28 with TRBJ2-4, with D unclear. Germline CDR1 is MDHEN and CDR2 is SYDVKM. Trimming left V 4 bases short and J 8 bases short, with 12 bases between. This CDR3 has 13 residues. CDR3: CASSSPPDDIQYF. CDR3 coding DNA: TGTGCCAGCAGTTCCCCCCCAGATGACATTCAGTACTTC.

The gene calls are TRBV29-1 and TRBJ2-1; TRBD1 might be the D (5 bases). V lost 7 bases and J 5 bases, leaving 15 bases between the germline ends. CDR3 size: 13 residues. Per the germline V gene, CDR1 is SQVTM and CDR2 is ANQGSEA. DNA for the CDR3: TGCAGCGCATCTCCCAGGGTAAACAATGAGCAGTTCTTC. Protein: CSASPRVNNEQFF.

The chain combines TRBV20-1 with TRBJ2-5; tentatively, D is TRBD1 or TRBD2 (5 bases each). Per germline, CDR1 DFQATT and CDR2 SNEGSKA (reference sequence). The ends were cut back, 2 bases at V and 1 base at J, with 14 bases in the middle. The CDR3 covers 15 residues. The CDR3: CSARPVGDFQETQYF. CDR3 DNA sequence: TGCAGTGCTAGACCCGTGGGGGATTTCCAAGAGACCCAGTACTTC.

This CDR3 reads CASRAGGRSYEQYF. CDR3 nucleotides: TGTGCCAGCAGGGCGGGGGGCCGCTCCTACGAGCAGTACTTC. V and J are TRBV11-2 and TRBJ2-7; 8 positions match TRBD2. The CDR3 is made up of 14 amino acids. The trim removed 6 bases at V and 0 bases at J, leaving 4 bases unmatched. Germline V lookup: CDR1 SGHAT, CDR2 FQNNGV.

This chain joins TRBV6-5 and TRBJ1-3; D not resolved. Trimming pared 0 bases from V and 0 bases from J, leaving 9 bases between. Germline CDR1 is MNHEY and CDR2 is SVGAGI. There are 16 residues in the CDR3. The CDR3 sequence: CASSYSRALSGNTIYF. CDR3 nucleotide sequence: TGTGCCAGCAGTTACTCCCGGGCCCTCTCTGGAAACACCATATATTTT.

The DNA of the CDR3 is TGTGCCAGCAGTTACTCGCTCCTAGCGGGCCGCTACAATGAGCAGTTCTTC. Its protein product is CASSYSLLAGRYNEQFF. The V and J genes are TRBV6-5 and TRBJ2-1, with 8 bases that match TRBD2. CDR3 length: 17 residues. Germline assignment: CDR1 MNHEY and CDR2 SVGAGI. Germline trimming cut 0 bases from V and 3 bases from J; bases unmatched to any gene: 7.

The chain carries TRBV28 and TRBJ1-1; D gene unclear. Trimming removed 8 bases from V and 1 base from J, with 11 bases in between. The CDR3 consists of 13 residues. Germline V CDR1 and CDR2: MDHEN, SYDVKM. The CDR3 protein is CASGWQANTEAFF. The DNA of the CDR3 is TGTGCCAGCGGATGGCAGGCGAACACTGAAGCTTTCTTT. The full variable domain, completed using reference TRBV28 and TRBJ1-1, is DVKVTQSSRYLVKRTGEKVFLECVQDMDHENMFWYRQDPGLGLRLIYFSYDVKMKEKGDIPEGYSVSREKKERFSLILESASTNQTSMYLCASGWQANTEAFFGQGTRLTVV.

The CDR3 spells CASRLSGAGEQYF. The CDR3, as DNA: TGTGCCAGCAGGCTTAGCGGGGCCGGCGAGCAGTACTTC. The chain employs TRBV12-3 or TRBV12-4 and TRBJ2-7; 8 positions match TRBD2. The CDR3 has 13 residues. V trimming: 6 bases; J trimming: 6 bases; junction bases outside the gene matches: 7.

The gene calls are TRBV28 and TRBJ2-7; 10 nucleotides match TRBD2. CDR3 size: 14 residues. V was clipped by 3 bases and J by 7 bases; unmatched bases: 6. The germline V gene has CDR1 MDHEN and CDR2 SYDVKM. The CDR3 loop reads CASSFLAGAGEQYF. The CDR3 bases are TGTGCCAGCAGTTTCCTAGCGGGAGCTGGGGAGCAGTACTTC.

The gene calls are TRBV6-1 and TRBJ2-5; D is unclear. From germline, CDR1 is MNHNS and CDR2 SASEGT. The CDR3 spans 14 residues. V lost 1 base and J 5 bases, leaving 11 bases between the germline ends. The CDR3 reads CASSEDPSRETQYF. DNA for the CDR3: TGTGCCAGCAGTGAAGATCCTTCGAGGGAGACCCAGTACTTC.

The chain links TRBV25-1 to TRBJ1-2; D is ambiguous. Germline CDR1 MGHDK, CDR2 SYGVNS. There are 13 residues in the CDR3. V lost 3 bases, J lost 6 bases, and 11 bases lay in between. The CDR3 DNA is TGTGCCAGCAGTGACAGGTCTTCGGATGGCTACACCTTC. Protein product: CASSDRSSDGYTF.

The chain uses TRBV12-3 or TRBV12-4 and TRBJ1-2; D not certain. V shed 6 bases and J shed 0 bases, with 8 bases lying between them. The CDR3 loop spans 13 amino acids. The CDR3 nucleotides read TGTGCCAGCAGCCGAACACCTAACTATGGCTACACCTTC. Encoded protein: CASSRTPNYGYTF.

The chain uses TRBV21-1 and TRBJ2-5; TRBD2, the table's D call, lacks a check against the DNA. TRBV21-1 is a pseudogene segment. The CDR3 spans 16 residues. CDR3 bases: TGTGCCAGCAGCAAAGACAAGCGGGGGGGCCGGGAGACCCAGTACTTC. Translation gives CASSKDKRGGRETQYF.

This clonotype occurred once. The CDR3 sequence: CSAGPGGGETQYF. CDR3 sequence (DNA): TGCAGCGCTGGGCCTGGCGGGGGGGAGACCCAGTACTTC. The chain employs TRBV29-1 and TRBJ2-5; 8 positions match TRBD2. This CDR3 is 13 amino acids long. Per germline, CDR1 SQVTM and CDR2 ANQGSEA. The V gene end was trimmed by 7 bases and the J gene end by 5 bases; junction bases not matched to a gene: 9.

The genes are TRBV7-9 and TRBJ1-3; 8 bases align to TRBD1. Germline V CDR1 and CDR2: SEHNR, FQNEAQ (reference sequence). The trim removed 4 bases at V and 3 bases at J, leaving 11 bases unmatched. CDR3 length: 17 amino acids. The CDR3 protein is CASSYQGPGQGGNTIYF. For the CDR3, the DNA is TGTGCCAGCAGCTACCAAGGCCCCGGACAGGGTGGAAACACCATATATTTT.

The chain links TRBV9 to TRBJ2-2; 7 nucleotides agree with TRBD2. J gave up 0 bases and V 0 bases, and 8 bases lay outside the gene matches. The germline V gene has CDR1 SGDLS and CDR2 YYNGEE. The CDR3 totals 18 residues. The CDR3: CASSVAASGTTNTGELFF. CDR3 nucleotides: TGTGCCAGCAGCGTAGCGGCTAGCGGAACCACGAACACCGGGGAGCTGTTTTTT. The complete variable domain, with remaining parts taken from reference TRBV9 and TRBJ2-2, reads DSGVTQTPKHLITATGQRVTLRCSPRSGDLSVYWYQQSLDQGLQFLIQYYNGEERAKGNILERFSAQQFPDLHSELNLSSLELGDSALYFCASSVAASGTTNTGELFFGEGSRLTVL.